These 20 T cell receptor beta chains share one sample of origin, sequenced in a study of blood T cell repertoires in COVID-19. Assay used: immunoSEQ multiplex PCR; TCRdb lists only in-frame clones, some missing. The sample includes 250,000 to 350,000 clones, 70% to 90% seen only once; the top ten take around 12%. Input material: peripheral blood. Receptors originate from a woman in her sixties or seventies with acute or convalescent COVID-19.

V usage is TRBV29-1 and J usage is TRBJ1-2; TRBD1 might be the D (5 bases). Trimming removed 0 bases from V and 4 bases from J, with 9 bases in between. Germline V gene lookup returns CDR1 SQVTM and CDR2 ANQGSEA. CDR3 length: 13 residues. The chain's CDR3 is CSVEDREGYGYTF. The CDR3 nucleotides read TGCAGCGTTGAAGACAGGGAGGGCTATGGCTACACCTTC.

In nucleotides, the CDR3 is TGTGCCAGCAGCATTCAGGGCCGGGGGTACAATGAGCAGTTCTTC. This encodes CASSIQGRGYNEQFF. The V call is TRBV13, the J call TRBJ2-1; TRBD2 might be the D (6 bases). The CDR3 totals 15 residues. Germline loops: CDR1 PRHDT, CDR2 FYEKMQ (reference sequence). V was trimmed by 5 bases and J by 4 bases, leaving 15 bases between them.

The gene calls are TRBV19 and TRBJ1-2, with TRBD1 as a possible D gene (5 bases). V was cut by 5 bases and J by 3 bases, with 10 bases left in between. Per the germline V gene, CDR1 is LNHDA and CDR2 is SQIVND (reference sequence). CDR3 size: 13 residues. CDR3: CASSLGGDYGYTF. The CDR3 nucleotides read TGTGCCAGTAGTCTCGGAGGGGACTATGGCTACACCTTC.

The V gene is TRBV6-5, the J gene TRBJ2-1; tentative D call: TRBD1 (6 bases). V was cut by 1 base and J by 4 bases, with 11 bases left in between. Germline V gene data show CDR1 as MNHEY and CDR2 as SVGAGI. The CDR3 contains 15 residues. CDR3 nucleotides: TGTGCCAGCAGTTACTTCGGGACAACTTACAATGAGCAGTTCTTC. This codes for CASSYFGTTYNEQFF.

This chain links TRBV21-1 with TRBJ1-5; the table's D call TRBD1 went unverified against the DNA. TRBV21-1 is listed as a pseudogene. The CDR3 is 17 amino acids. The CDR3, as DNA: TGTGCCAGCAGCAAAGCTTCAGGGGGAGTCAGCAATCAGCCCCAGCATTTT. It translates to CASSKASGGVSNQPQHF.

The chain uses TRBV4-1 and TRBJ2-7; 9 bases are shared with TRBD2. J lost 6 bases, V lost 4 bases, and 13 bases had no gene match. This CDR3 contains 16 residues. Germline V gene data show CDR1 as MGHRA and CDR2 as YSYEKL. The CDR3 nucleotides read TGCGCCAGCAGCCCTCTGACTAGCGGCGGTAGGTTCGAGCAGTACTTC. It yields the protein CASSPLTSGGRFEQYF.

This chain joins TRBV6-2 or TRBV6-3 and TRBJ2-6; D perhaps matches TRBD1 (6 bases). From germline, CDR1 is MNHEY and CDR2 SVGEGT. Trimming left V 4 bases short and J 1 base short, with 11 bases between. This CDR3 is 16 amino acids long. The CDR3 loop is CASSSPGTSGANVLTF. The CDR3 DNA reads TGTGCCAGCAGTTCCCCCGGGACATCTGGGGCCAACGTCCTGACTTTC.

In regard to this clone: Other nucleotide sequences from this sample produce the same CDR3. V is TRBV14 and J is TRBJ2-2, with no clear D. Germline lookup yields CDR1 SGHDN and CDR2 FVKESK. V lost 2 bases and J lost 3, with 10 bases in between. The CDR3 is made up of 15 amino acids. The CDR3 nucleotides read TGTGCCAGCAGCCAAAACGGAGTGGACACCGGGGAGCTGTTTTTT. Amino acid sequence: CASSQNGVDTGELFF.

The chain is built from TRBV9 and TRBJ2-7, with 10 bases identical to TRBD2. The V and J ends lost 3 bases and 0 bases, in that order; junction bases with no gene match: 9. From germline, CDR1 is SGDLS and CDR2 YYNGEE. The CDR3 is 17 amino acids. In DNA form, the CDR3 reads TGTGCCAGCAGCGCCTCACTAGCGGGGACGTTCTCCTACGAGCAGTACTTC. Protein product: CASSASLAGTFSYEQYF. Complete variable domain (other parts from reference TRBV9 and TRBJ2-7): DSGVTQTPKHLITATGQRVTLRCSPRSGDLSVYWYQQSLDQGLQFLIQYYNGEERAKGNILERFSAQQFPDLHSELNLSSLELGDSALYFCASSASLAGTFSYEQYFGPGTRLTVT.

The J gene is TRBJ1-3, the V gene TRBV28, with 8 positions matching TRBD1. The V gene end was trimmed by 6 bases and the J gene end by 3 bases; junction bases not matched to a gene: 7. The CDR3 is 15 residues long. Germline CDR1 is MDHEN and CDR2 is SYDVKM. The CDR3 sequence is CASSDRGSFGNTIYF. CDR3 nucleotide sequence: TGTGCCAGCAGCGACAGGGGAAGTTTTGGAAACACCATATATTTT.

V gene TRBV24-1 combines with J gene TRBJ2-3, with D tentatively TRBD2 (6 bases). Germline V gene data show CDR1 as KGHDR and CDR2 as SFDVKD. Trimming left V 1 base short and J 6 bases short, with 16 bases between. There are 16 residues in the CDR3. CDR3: CATSDLRGKGSDTQYF. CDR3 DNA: TGTGCCACCAGTGATTTACGGGGGAAGGGGTCCGATACGCAGTATTTT.

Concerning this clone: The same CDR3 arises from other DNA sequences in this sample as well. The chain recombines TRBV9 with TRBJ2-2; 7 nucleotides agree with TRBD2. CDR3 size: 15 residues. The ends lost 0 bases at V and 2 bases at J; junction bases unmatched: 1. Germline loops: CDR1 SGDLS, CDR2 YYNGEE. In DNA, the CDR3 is TGTGCCAGCAGCGTAGGCGGGAGTAACACCGGGGAGCTGTTTTTT. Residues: CASSVGGSNTGELFF. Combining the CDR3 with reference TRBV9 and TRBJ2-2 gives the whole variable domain DSGVTQTPKHLITATGQRVTLRCSPRSGDLSVYWYQQSLDQGLQFLIQYYNGEERAKGNILERFSAQQFPDLHSELNLSSLELGDSALYFCASSVGGSNTGELFFGEGSRLTVL.

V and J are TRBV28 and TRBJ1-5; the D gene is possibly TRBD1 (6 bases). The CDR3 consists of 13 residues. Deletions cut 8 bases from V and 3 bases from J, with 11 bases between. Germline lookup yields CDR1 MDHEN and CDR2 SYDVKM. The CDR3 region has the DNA TGTGCCAGCCGAACAGGGAACAATCAGCCCCAGCATTTT. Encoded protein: CASRTGNNQPQHF. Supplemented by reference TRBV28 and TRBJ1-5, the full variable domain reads DVKVTQSSRYLVKRTGEKVFLECVQDMDHENMFWYRQDPGLGLRLIYFSYDVKMKEKGDIPEGYSVSREKKERFSLILESASTNQTSMYLCASRTGNNQPQHFGDGTRLSIL.

CDR3 region: CASSVGPGVTEAFF. The CDR3 region has the DNA TGTGCCAGCAGCGTAGGTCCAGGGGTCACTGAAGCTTTCTTT. The J gene is TRBJ1-1, the V gene TRBV9; TRBD1 might be the D (6 bases). CDR1 and CDR2 (germline): SGDLS, YYNGEE. Deletions cut 0 bases from V and 4 bases from J, with 10 bases between. CDR3 length: 14 amino acids.

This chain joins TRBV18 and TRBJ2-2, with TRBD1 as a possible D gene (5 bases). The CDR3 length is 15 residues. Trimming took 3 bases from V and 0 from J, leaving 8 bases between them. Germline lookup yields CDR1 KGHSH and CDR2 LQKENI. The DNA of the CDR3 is TGTGCCAGCTCACCGGCAGGGACGAACACCGGGGAGCTGTTTTTT. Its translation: CASSPAGTNTGELFF.

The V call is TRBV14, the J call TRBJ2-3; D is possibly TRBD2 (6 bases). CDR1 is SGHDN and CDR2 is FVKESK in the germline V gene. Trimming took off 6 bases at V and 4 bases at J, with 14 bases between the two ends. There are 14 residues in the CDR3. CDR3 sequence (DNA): TGTGCCAGCAGTGTGGGGGGTTCTTCAGATACGCAGTATTTT. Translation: CASSVGGSSDTQYF.

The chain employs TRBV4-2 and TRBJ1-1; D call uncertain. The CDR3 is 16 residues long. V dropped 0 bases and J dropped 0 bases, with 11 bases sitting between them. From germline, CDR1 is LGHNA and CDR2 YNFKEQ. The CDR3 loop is CASSQERAQLNTEAFF. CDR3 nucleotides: TGTGCCAGCAGCCAAGAGCGCGCACAGTTGAACACTGAAGCTTTCTTT.

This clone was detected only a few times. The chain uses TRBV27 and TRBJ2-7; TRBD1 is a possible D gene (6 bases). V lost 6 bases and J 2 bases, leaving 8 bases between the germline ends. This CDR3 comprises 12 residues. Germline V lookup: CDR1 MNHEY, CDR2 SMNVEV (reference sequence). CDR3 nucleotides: TGTGCCAGCAGACAGGGACCCTACGAGCAGTACTTC. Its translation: CASRQGPYEQYF.

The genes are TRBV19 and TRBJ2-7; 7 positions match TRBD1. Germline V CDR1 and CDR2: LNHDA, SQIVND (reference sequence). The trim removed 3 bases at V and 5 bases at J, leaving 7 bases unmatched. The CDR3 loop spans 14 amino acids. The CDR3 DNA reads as TGTGCCAGTAGTATTAACAGGGGTCCCAACGAGCAGTACTTC. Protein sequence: CASSINRGPNEQYF.

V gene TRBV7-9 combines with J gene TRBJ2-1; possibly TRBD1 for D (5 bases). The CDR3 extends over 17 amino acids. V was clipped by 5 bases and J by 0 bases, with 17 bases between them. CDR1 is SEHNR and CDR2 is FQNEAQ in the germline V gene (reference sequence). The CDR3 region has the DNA TGTGCCAGCAGCACGACATCGACAGCTATCTCCTACAATGAGCAGTTCTTC. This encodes CASSTTSTAISYNEQFF.